The present T cell receptor beta chain was sequenced within a study of blood T cell repertoires in COVID-19. Study background: Samples taken during acute and convalescent COVID-19 were collected in the United States, Italy and Spain. The cDNA or gDNA used as material had been derived from T cells, B-cell-depleted T cells, or PBMCs.

The CDR3 is 14 amino acids. V lost 0 bases and J 7 bases, leaving 14 bases between the germline ends. Germline CDR1 reads SGDLS; CDR2 reads YYNGEE. In the source study's methods: Amplification with reference gene primers provided the estimates of nucleated cell counts. Using immunoSEQ multiplex PCR, the repertoire was profiled, and TCRdb retains in-frame clones only, with some absent. That table is the source of V, J and clone size, and D and trimming were worked out from the DNA. The table has over 100,000 clones, roughly four fifths seen once. This clone was found a few times. The sequence was obtained from a man aged 70-80 years with acute or convalescent COVID-19. The material sequenced was peripheral blood. The chain is built from TRBV9 and TRBJ2-7; D perhaps matches TRBD2 (5 bases). The CDR3, as DNA: TGTGCCAGCAGCGTAGCTAGCTACACATCAGAGCAGTACTTC. Protein sequence: CASSVASYTSEQYF.